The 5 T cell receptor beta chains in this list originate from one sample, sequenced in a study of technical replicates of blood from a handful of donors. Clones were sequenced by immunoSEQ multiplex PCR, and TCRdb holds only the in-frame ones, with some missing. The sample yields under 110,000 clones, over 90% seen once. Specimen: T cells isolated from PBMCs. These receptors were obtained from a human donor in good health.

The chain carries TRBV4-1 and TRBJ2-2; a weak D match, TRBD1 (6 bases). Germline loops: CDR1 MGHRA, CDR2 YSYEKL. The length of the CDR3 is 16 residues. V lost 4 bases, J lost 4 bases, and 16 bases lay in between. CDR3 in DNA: TGCGCCAGCAGCCCGAAGTTGGGGGCGGCCACCGGGGAGCTGTTTTTT. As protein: CASSPKLGAATGELFF.

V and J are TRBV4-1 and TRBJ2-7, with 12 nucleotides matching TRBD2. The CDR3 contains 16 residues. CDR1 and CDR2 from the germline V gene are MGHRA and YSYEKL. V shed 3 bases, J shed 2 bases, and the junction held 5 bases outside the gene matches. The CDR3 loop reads CASSQGTSGFTYEQYF. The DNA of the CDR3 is TGCGCCAGCAGCCAGGGGACTAGCGGGTTTACCTACGAGCAGTACTTC.

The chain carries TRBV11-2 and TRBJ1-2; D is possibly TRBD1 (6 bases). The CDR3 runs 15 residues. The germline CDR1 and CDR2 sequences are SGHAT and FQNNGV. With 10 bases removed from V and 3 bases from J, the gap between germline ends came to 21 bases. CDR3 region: CATRGGAGDYYGYTF. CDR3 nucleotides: TGTGCCACGCGTGGGGGGGCAGGTGATTACTATGGCTACACCTTC.

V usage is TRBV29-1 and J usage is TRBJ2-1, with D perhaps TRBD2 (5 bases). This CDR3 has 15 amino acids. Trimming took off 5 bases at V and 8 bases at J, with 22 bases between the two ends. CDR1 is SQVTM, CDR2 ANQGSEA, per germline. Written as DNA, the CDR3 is TGCAGCGTTCTCTTTTTGCGGGTTGTGGTCGATGAGCAGTTCTTC. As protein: CSVLFLRVVVDEQFF.

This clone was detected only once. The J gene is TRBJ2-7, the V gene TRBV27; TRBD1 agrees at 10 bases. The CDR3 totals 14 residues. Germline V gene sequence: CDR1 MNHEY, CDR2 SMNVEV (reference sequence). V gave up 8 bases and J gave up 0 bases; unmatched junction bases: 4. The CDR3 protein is CASGTGVSSYEQYF. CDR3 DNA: TGTGCCAGCGGGACAGGGGTCAGCTCCTACGAGCAGTACTTC.